This TCR beta chain came from a study of T cell responses to AZD1222 COVID-19 vaccine. Notes on the study in general: The donors showed a predominance of white British ancestry and of females, with possible underestimation of clonal diversity. CD4 TCRs covered the whole spike, strongest at regions 160-218 and 743-854.

Method: immunoSEQ multiplex PCR; TCRdb's copy keeps in-frame clones and lacks some. The repertoire holds about 99,000 clones, with 91% as singletons. Details on this clone: Its matching antigen is unknown.

The V and J ends lost 3 bases and 0 bases, in that order; junction bases with no gene match: 17. Germline V gene sequence: CDR1 SGHTA, CDR2 FQGNSA. The CDR3 runs 19 residues. This clonotype was sampled from an adult in good health. The input for sequencing was peripheral blood, taken on day 0 of AZD1222 vaccination. The chain couples TRBV7-2 to TRBJ2-7, with 7 nucleotides matching TRBD1. CDR3 DNA: TGTGCCAGCAGCTTGACCGGGACAGTGGCCTTGCGGACCTCCTACGAGCAGTACTTC. This sequence encodes CASSLTGTVALRTSYEQYF.